This T cell receptor (beta chain) was sequenced during a study of T cell clonotyping in hematopoietic cell transplantation. Points from the study as a whole: Broader posttransplant TCR repertoire diversity was predicted by graft donor and pretransplant recipient Inverse Simpson Index values. CD4 and CD8 repertoire contributions could not be separated without sorting. Recipient TCR diversity dropped after transplant; expanded clonotypes rose from day 30 to 180.

Germline CDR1 and CDR2: LGHNA and YSLEER. Deletions cut 0 bases from V and 5 bases from J, with 15 bases between. The CDR3 is 16 residues long. Concerning this clone: Its antigen is not identified.

Generated by immunoSEQ multiplex PCR, the TCRdb table keeps only in-frame clones and is missing some. There are about 44,000 clones in the sample; 85% to 95% occur only once, and 0.85% to 0.9% lies in the top ten. Source material: peripheral blood mononuclear cells. The chain recombines TRBV4-3 with TRBJ2-3, with TRBD1 as a possible D gene (7 bases). This TCR was recovered from a woman aged 50 to 60 in good health. Some clones in this sample may be carry-over from other donors' samples. In DNA form, the CDR3 reads TGCGCCAGCAGCCAAGATTCAGGAGGGGGCCAAGATACGCAGTATTTT. Amino acids: CASSQDSGGGQDTQYF.